This TCR beta chain stems from a study of graft-versus-host responses after intestinal transplantation. Study information: Among the recipients, all got anti-thymocyte globulin induction and then tacrolimus and steroids for 3 to 4 years.

Study-level findings and limits: The marrow of recipients harbored GvH clones, and ileum or blood showed some of them first. High graft-versus-host to host-versus-graft T cell clonal ratios marked allografts of patients with graft-donor macrochimerism.

Researchers placed roughly 200,000 CFSE-labeled responder cells in culture with roughly 200,000 irradiated, violet-dye-labeled stimulator cells. Sorted after the reaction were proliferating CFSE-low CD3+CD4+ and CD3+CD8+ responders. Produced via immunoSEQ multiplex PCR; TCRdb's table is partial and in-frame only. Of about 23,000 clones in the sample, around two fifths were seen once. Germline V gene sequence: CDR1 SEHNR, CDR2 FQNEAQ (reference sequence). This CDR3 spans 14 amino acids. V was trimmed by 0 bases and J by 6 bases, leaving 12 bases between them. The chain has TRBV7-9 and TRBJ2-7, with D perhaps matching TRBD2 (5 bases). The clonotype originates from a human patient who was an organ donor for intestinal transplantation. Sequenced material: alloreactive CD8+ T cells from a mixed lymphocyte reaction culture, taken before transplantation. The subset denotes: CFSE-low proliferating T cells sorted from roughly six-day pre-transplant mixed lymphocyte reaction (GvH or HvG direction). CDR3 protein: CASSLAGSRSEQYF. The CDR3 DNA follows: TGTGCCAGCAGCTTAGCGGGGAGTCGAAGCGAGCAGTACTTC.